The 27 T cell receptor beta chains given below trace back to one sample, sequenced in a study of shared clonotypes between healthy human individuals. Method: immunoSEQ multiplex PCR; TCRdb's copy keeps in-frame clones and lacks some. This sample yields 170,000 or so clones, of which around 63% are seen a single time; more than 9% belongs to the top ten. Specimen: memory CD4+ T cells sorted from blood. Subset: CD45RA-negative fraction. The receptors here all came from a young man in good health.

This clone came up a few times. The rearrangement joins TRBV25-1 to TRBJ2-6; D not certain. Deletions cut 6 bases from V and 0 bases from J, with 3 bases between. Germline loops: CDR1 MGHDK, CDR2 SYGVNS. The CDR3 runs 13 residues. This CDR3 is CASSLSGANVLTF. In DNA form, the CDR3 reads TGTGCCAGCAGCCTCTCTGGGGCCAACGTCCTGACTTTC.

This sequence joins TRBV14 and TRBJ2-2; D remains unclear. This CDR3 is built from 17 residues. Germline loops: CDR1 SGHDN, CDR2 FVKESK. V lost 4 bases and J 6 bases, leaving 21 bases between the germline ends. The CDR3 protein is CASSPDLTVFLSGELFF. CDR3 nucleotide sequence: TGTGCCAGCAGCCCCGACCTCACGGTATTCCTGTCCGGGGAGCTGTTTTTT.

The chain joins TRBV5-1 to TRBJ2-7; TRBD1 agrees at 8 bases. The CDR3 is 14 residues long. CDR1 and CDR2 from the germline V gene are SGHRS and YFSETQ. The V segment lost 4 bases and the J segment 0 bases; nucleotides outside the gene matches: 3. CDR3 residues: CASSTTGGSYEQYF. The CDR3, as DNA: TGCGCCAGCAGCACTACAGGGGGCTCCTACGAGCAGTACTTC.

The genes are TRBV7-8 and TRBJ1-2; TRBD1 might be the D (5 bases). V lost 1 base, J lost 4 bases, and 13 bases lay in between. CDR3 size: 15 residues. Germline CDR1 SGHVS, CDR2 FQNEAQ. CDR3 loop: CASSLERGLGYGYTF. The CDR3 bases are TGTGCCAGCAGCTTAGAACGGGGCTTGGGCTATGGCTACACCTTC.

The genes are TRBV5-4 and TRBJ2-3; TRBD1 is a possible D gene (5 bases). The V and J ends lost 5 bases and 4 bases respectively, with 17 bases between them. CDR1 SGHNT and CDR2 YYREEE come from the germline V gene (reference sequence). The length of the CDR3 is 15 residues. The CDR3 DNA sequence: TGTGCCAGCAGGGATCGGGTAGGGGCGGCAGATACGCAGTATTTT. Translated, it gives CASRDRVGAADTQYF.

The gene calls are TRBV19 and TRBJ2-5; no clear D. In germline, CDR1 is LNHDA, CDR2 SQIVND (reference sequence). V was clipped by 5 bases and J by 4 bases, with 11 bases between them. The CDR3 contains 13 residues. Here the CDR3 reads CASSANRRETQYF. The CDR3 DNA reads TGTGCCAGTAGTGCAAACAGACGAGAGACCCAGTACTTC. Full variable domain (missing parts from reference TRBV19 and TRBJ2-5): DGGITQSPKYLFRKEGQNVTLSCEQNLNHDAMYWYRQDPGQGLRLIYYSQIVNDFQKGDIAEGYSVSREKKESFPLTVTSAQKNPTAFYLCASSANRRETQYFGPGTRLLVL.

The chain couples TRBV30 to TRBJ2-1, with 10 bases that match TRBD2. The J segment lost 10 bases and the V segment lost 3 bases, leaving 6 bases of the junction unmatched. CDR3 length: 13 amino acids. Germline V gene lookup returns CDR1 GTSNPN and CDR2 SVGIG (reference sequence). CDR3 sequence (DNA): TGTGCCTGGAGCTTGTCGGGACTAGCGGAGCAGTTCTTC. This gives the protein CAWSLSGLAEQFF.

This clone was seen only a few times. The chain uses TRBV2 and TRBJ2-2; D possibly corresponds to TRBD1 (6 bases). The CDR3 length is 18 residues. Germline V gene sequence: CDR1 SNHLY, CDR2 FYNNEI. V lost 1 base to trimming and J lost 0 bases, with 15 bases between them. The DNA of the CDR3 is TGTGCCAGCAGTGAAGTGCGGATTGGGACAACGAACACCGGGGAGCTGTTTTTT. Translating gives CASSEVRIGTTNTGELFF. Drawing the rest from reference TRBV2 and TRBJ2-2, the complete variable domain is EPEVTQTPSHQVTQMGQEVILRCVPISNHLYFYWYRQILGQKVEFLVSFYNNEISEKSEIFDDQFSVERPDGSNFTLKIRSTKLEDSAMYFCASSEVRIGTTNTGELFFGEGSRLTVL.

This rearrangement joins TRBV10-3 to TRBJ2-7; 7 bases match TRBD1. Losses at the gene ends were 0 bases for V and 3 bases for J; bases not matched to a gene: 2. The CDR3 extends over 14 amino acids. Germline V gene data show CDR1 as ENHRY and CDR2 as SYGVKD. In DNA form, the CDR3 reads TGTGCCATCAGTGAGTCCGGGACAGTCTACGAGCAGTACTTC. Its translation: CAISESGTVYEQYF.

The rearrangement uses TRBV4-3 and TRBJ1-1; the D is unclear. The CDR3 length is 14 residues. Between the trimmed V and J ends, which lost 1 base and 1 base, there was a span of 7 bases. Germline V gives CDR1 LGHNA, CDR2 YSLEER. DNA for the CDR3: TGCGCCAGCAGCCAAGTACGGGCGAACACTGAAGCTTTCTTT. Translation gives CASSQVRANTEAFF.

This clone came up a few times. The rearrangement links TRBV7-6 to TRBJ2-2; TRBD2 agrees at 9 bases. Per the germline V gene, CDR1 is SGHVS and CDR2 is FNYEAQ. The trim removed 4 bases at V and 5 bases at J, leaving 5 bases unmatched. CDR3 size: 15 residues. The CDR3 protein is CASSSAGGVTGELFF. In nucleotides, the CDR3 is TGTGCCAGCAGCTCGGCGGGAGGGGTTACCGGGGAGCTGTTTTTT.

The genes are TRBV27 and TRBJ2-7, with a tentative D call TRBD2 (6 bases). Trimming pared 6 bases from V and 3 bases from J, leaving 12 bases between. The CDR3 has 13 residues. Germline CDR1 is MNHEY and CDR2 is SMNVEV (reference sequence). DNA of the CDR3: TGTGCCAGCAGCCGGAGGGTCTTCTACGAGCAGTACTTC. Amino acids: CASSRRVFYEQYF.

J is TRBJ1-3 and V is TRBV10-1, with D hard to call. Germline V gives CDR1 WNHNN, CDR2 SYGVQD (reference sequence). The CDR3 has 13 residues. Trimming removed 4 bases at V and 4 bases at J, with 8 bases between. This CDR3 is CASSAAGGNTIYF. The CDR3 coding sequence is TGCGCCAGCAGTGCGGCCGGCGGAAACACCATATATTTT.

CDR3 sequence (DNA): TGTGCCAGCCGGTGGACATCCTATAGCAATCAGCCCCAGCATTTT. Translated: CASRWTSYSNQPQHF. The chain is built from TRBV2 and TRBJ1-5, with D possibly being TRBD1 (5 bases). This CDR3 has 15 residues. V was trimmed by 8 bases and J by 0 bases, leaving 14 bases between them. CDR1 is SNHLY and CDR2 is FYNNEI in the germline V gene.

This clone was observed a handful of times. The V gene is TRBV7-2, the J gene TRBJ1-2; TRBD1 is a possible D gene (5 bases). Trimming removed 5 bases at V and 8 bases at J, with 18 bases between. There are 14 residues in the CDR3. Germline-derived CDR1 and CDR2 are SGHTA and FQGNSA. The CDR3 bases are TGTGCCAGCAGCACGCCCGGGACCTGGTGGGGCTACACCTTC. It specifies CASSTPGTWWGYTF.

The chain recombines TRBV5-1 with TRBJ2-2; TRBD2 matches at 8 bases. The germline CDR1 and CDR2 sequences are SGHRS and YFSETQ. The CDR3 runs 16 residues. J lost 3 bases, V lost 0 bases, and 4 bases had no gene match. The CDR3 bases are TGCGCCAGCAGCTTGGCCGGGACTAGAGACACCGGGGAGCTGTTTTTT. Residues: CASSLAGTRDTGELFF.

The CDR3 here is CASSPEGPGETQYF. The CDR3 DNA follows: TGTGCCAGCAGCCCCGAAGGTCCAGGAGAGACCCAGTACTTC. The rearrangement joins TRBV11-2 to TRBJ2-5; no definite D call. The CDR3 spans 14 residues. Germline CDR1 is SGHAT and CDR2 is FQNNGV. V lost 5 bases and J 4 bases, leaving 14 bases between the germline ends.

J is TRBJ2-1 and V is TRBV10-2; weak D call: TRBD1 (5 bases). Trimming took 7 bases from V and 6 from J, leaving 16 bases between them. The CDR3 consists of 14 residues. CDR1 and CDR2 (germline): WSHSY, SAAADI. CDR3 residues: CASTGFSRTNEQFF. The CDR3 DNA sequence: TGCGCCAGCACAGGGTTTTCTCGCACCAATGAGCAGTTCTTC.

Regarding this clone: Likely a read error: the CDR3 ends without its conserved phenylalanine or tryptophan. The DNA is omitted, as the CDR3 cannot be located on it reliably, and the CDR3 follows TCRdb's listing. J is TRBJ2-7 and V is TRBV28; the D call in the table, TRBD2, was not verified against the DNA. Germline-derived CDR1 and CDR2 are MDHEN and SYDVKM. The CDR3 is 14 residues long, ends included. The CDR3 is CASSLVQGSKREEI.

This sequence joins TRBV18 and TRBJ2-1; 8 positions match TRBD1. Germline loops: CDR1 KGHSH, CDR2 LQKENI. The CDR3 sequence is 15 residues long. V was clipped by 3 bases and J by 2 bases; unmatched bases: 3. CDR3 sequence: CASSPWDRTYNEQFF. The CDR3, as DNA: TGTGCCAGCTCACCCTGGGACAGGACCTACAATGAGCAGTTCTTC.

This clone was recorded a few times. CDR3 in amino acids: CASTRAGVGNEQFF. CDR3 bases: TGTGCCAGCACTCGAGCGGGAGTAGGTAATGAGCAGTTCTTC. The rearrangement uses TRBV2 and TRBJ2-1; 8 bases align to TRBD2. Germline-derived CDR1 and CDR2 are SNHLY and FYNNEI. V lost 7 bases and J lost 7; bases outside the gene matches: 9. The CDR3 length is 14 residues.

This sequence joins TRBV27 and TRBJ2-7; no reliable D call. Trimming left V 4 bases short and J 3 bases short, with 10 bases between. This CDR3 spans 13 amino acids. Germline values: CDR1 MNHEY, CDR2 SMNVEV (reference sequence). The CDR3 reads CASSSPLGYEQYF. The CDR3, as DNA: TGTGCCAGCAGTTCTCCCTTAGGCTACGAGCAGTACTTC.

A remark on this clone: The same CDR3 also results from other DNA sequences found in this sample. J is TRBJ2-7 and V is TRBV5-1; the D is unclear. V was pared by 0 bases and J by 0 bases, with 7 bases between. The CDR3 covers 14 residues. Per the germline V gene, CDR1 is SGHRS and CDR2 is YFSETQ. CDR3 residues: CASSLEGSSYEQYF. Written as DNA, the CDR3 is TGCGCCAGCAGCTTGGAAGGCAGCTCCTACGAGCAGTACTTC. The variable domain in full, completed from reference TRBV5-1 and TRBJ2-7, reads KAGVTQTPRYLIKTRGQQVTLSCSPISGHRSVSWYQQTPGQGLQFLFEYFSETQRNKGNFPGRFSGRQFSNSRSEMNVSTLELGDSALYLCASSLEGSSYEQYFGPGTRLTVT.

The V and J genes are TRBV2 and TRBJ2-1, with 12 bases fitting TRBD2. V was pared by 4 bases and J by 5 bases, with 3 bases of the junction left unmatched. CDR3 length equals 15 residues. CDR1 SNHLY and CDR2 FYNNEI come from the germline V gene. CDR3 residues: CASSVTSGSNNEQFF. DNA for the CDR3: TGTGCCAGCAGTGTGACTAGCGGGAGCAACAATGAGCAGTTCTTC.

The chain is built from TRBV19 and TRBJ1-4, with a tentative D call TRBD1 (6 bases). From germline, CDR1 is LNHDA and CDR2 SQIVND (reference sequence). The CDR3 has 14 amino acids. Trimming left V 7 bases short and J 8 bases short, with 17 bases between. The CDR3 coding sequence is TGTGCCAGTACCAGGGACACGCGGGGCGAAAAACTGTTTTTT. It translates to CASTRDTRGEKLFF.

The chain recombines TRBV7-3 with TRBJ2-1; weak D call: TRBD2 (5 bases). Germline V gives CDR1 SGHTA, CDR2 FQGTGA. Trimming took off 5 bases at V and 7 bases at J, with 15 bases between the two ends. CDR3 size: 14 residues. DNA for the CDR3: TGTGCCAGCAGCCGCTGGCGGGCCGCAAATGAGCAGTTCTTC. Residues: CASSRWRAANEQFF.

The chain is built from TRBV6-5 and TRBJ1-4; 7 nucleotides line up with TRBD1. V was clipped by 6 bases and J by 3 bases; unmatched bases: 7. Germline CDR1 reads MNHEY; CDR2 reads SVGAGI. This CDR3 is built from 15 residues. In DNA, the CDR3 is TGTGCCAGCAGCTCACAGGGGCGACCTAATGAAAAACTGTTTTTT. Its translation is CASSSQGRPNEKLFF.